The subject of this entry is one T cell receptor (beta chain). The table came from immunoSEQ multiplex PCR; TCRdb's copy has only in-frame clones and leaves some out. Among about 58,000 clones, 70% to 85% were seen once, and the ten largest hold roughly 1.5%. This entry comes from a study of OX40 agonist ivuxolimab in advanced cancers. Samples were taken at baseline and on day 1 of cycles 4 and 7. The length of the CDR3 is 12 residues. CDR1 is SGHTS and CDR2 is YDEGEE in the germline V gene. V was shortened by 5 bases and J by 10 bases, with 15 bases between the two germline ends. The genes are TRBV5-8 and TRBJ1-1; no clear D. This TCR derives from an adult with an advanced solid tumor such as melanoma, head and neck, liver or kidney cancer. The material was CD4+ or CD8+ T cells sorted from blood, obtained in a trial of the OX40 agonist ivuxolimab. The chain's CDR3 is CASSAGRSRAFF. The DNA of the CDR3 is TGTGCCAGCAGTGCTGGGCGGAGTAGAGCTTTCTTT.